A selection of T cell receptor beta chains follows, all from one sample in a study of early T cells in non-severe SARS-CoV-2 infection. TCRdb used MiXCR to reprocess the 5' RACE reads, holding one entry per CDR3 protein. The sample lists 80,000 to 95,000 distinct CDR3 sequences, 11% to 15% seen once, with under 6.5% in the top ten. Sequencing was performed on whole blood. These receptors were taken from an adult who was a healthcare worker with PCR-confirmed SARS-CoV-2 infection or an uninfected control (not recorded which). The CDR3 runs from the conserved cysteine through the conserved F or W. Fields, in order: D gene, clone size, V gene, J gene, CDR3 DNA, CDR3 protein. The D gene is left open where the match is weak. Part of the rows lack a size; the others show once, few, many or a class for expanded clones.

>TRBD1|few|TRBV7-6|TRBJ1-6
TGTGCCAGCAGCTTAGAACAGGGGGGGTCACCCCTCCACTTT
CASSLEQGGSPLHF
>-|few|TRBV14|TRBJ2-6
TGTGCCAGCAGCCAAGTAACTGGGGCCAACGTCCTGACTTTC
CASSQVTGANVLTF
>TRBD2|-|TRBV7-3|TRBJ2-1
TGTGCCAGCAGCTTAGCTGGGGGGGCCTACAATGAGCAGTTCTTC
CASSLAGGAYNEQFF
>TRBD1|few|TRBV2|TRBJ1-2
TGTGCCAGCTCGAGTAGGACAGGGAACTATGGCTACACCTTC
CASSSRTGNYGYTF
>TRBD2|-|TRBV2|TRBJ2-1
TGTGCCAGCAGTGATCAGGCTAGCGGGGATATGTGGCAGTTCTTC
CASSDQASGDMWQFF
>-|once|TRBV3-1|TRBJ2-7
TGTGCCAGCAGCGTCACTAACTACGAGCAGTACTTC
CASSVTNYEQYF
>-|few|TRBV7-9|TRBJ2-7
TGTGCCAGCAGCTTGTCAGGGGTCCCCTACGAGCAGTACTTC
CASSLSGVPYEQYF
>-|many|TRBV5-1|TRBJ2-3
TGCGCCAGCAGCCCATCGATAACAGGAGGTAGCACAGATACGCAGTATTTT
CASSPSITGGSTDTQYF
>-|few|TRBV3-1|TRBJ2-3
TGTGCCAGCAGCCGCGATAGGGGGGAAACAGATACGCAGTATTTT
CASSRDRGETDTQYF
>-|few|TRBV20-1|TRBJ1-1
TGCAGTGCTACCCTACAGAACACTGAAGCTTTCTTT
CSATLQNTEAFF
>-|-|TRBV11-1|TRBJ2-3
TGTGCCAGCAGCCCGGAACCGTCTCGCACAGATACGCAGTATTTT
CASSPEPSRTDTQYF
>-|-|TRBV20-1|TRBJ2-1
TGCAGTGCTAGGCCCTTGAGCGAGGCCTACAATGAGCAGTTCTTC
CSARPLSEAYNEQFF
>-|many|TRBV7-2|TRBJ2-3
TGTGCCAGCAGCTTAGCCTGGGCCCTCACAGATACGCAGTATTTT
CASSLAWALTDTQYF
>-|many|TRBV11-1|TRBJ1-1
TGTGCCAGCAGCTCTCCCCCACCAGGACTTCCTGAAGCTTTCTTT
CASSSPPPGLPEAFF
>-|-|TRBV2|TRBJ1-1
TGTGCCAGCAGTGAAGCGCGGGGGAAGGGCGCTGAAGCTTTCTTT
CASSEARGKGAEAFF
>-|few|TRBV19|TRBJ1-1
TGTGCCAGTAGTATTCGTCTGGGGGCTTTCTTT
CASSIRLGAFF
>-|few|TRBV20-1|TRBJ2-5
TGCAGTGCTAGAGAGAATTCCGCGGAGACCCAGTACTTC
CSARENSAETQYF
>-|few|TRBV5-1|TRBJ1-6
TGCGCCAGCAGCTTGGAAGGGACGCGAGGATCACCCCTCCACTTT
CASSLEGTRGSPLHF
>TRBD2|-|TRBV12-3/TRBV12-4|TRBJ2-3
TGTGCCAGCAGTTTAGGGCGGCGGGGGGTTGGAGATACGCAGTATTTT
CASSLGRRGVGDTQYF
>TRBD1|-|TRBV7-9|TRBJ2-7
TGTGCCAGCAGCTCCCGGGACAGGGTCTACGAGCAGTACTTC
CASSSRDRVYEQYF
>TRBD1|few|TRBV10-3|TRBJ2-7
TGTGCCATCAGGTGGACAGGGGATACCGCCTACGAGCAGTACTTC
CAIRWTGDTAYEQYF
>TRBD1|-|TRBV29-1|TRBJ2-3
TGCAGCTTTTCGACAGGGGTTGCGACAGATACGCAGTATTTT
CSFSTGVATDTQYF
>TRBD2|-|TRBV11-3|TRBJ2-1
TGTGCCAGCAGTCCTACTAGCGGGGTGGAGCAGTTCTTC
CASSPTSGVEQFF
>TRBD1|-|TRBV10-2|TRBJ1-1
TGCGCCAGCAGTGGGGACAGGTACCCTGACACTGAAGCTTTCTTT
CASSGDRYPDTEAFF
>-|few|TRBV3-1|TRBJ1-1
TGTGCCAGCTCAGGGTTGGGGAACACTGAAGCTTTCTTT
CASSGLGNTEAFF
>TRBD2|many|TRBV20-1|TRBJ2-5
TGCAGTGCTAGAGATTGGGGACTAGCGGAGAGAGAGACCCAGTACTTC
CSARDWGLAERETQYF
>-|many|TRBV6-5|TRBJ1-1
TGTGCCAGCAGTTACTCGATGTACACTGAAGCTTTCTTT
CASSYSMYTEAFF
>-|few|TRBV19|TRBJ1-5
TGTGCCAGTAGTATTGATACCCCCCGCAATCAGCCCCAGCATTTT
CASSIDTPRNQPQHF
>-|many|TRBV18|TRBJ2-7
TGTGCCAGCTCCCGGGGGCCAGACTACGAGCAGTACTTC
CASSRGPDYEQYF
>-|-|TRBV12-3/TRBV12-4|TRBJ2-7
TGTGCCAGCGGCAAAGTTCCCACTGGGTACGAGCAGTACTTC
CASGKVPTGYEQYF
>-|many|TRBV29-1|TRBJ2-2
TGCAGCGTGGGGGTAGTAACCGGGGAGCTGTTTTTT
CSVGVVTGELFF
>-|-|TRBV6-6|TRBJ2-7
TGTGCCAGCAGTCGAACGACATCCACCTACGAGCAGTACTTC
CASSRTTSTYEQYF
>TRBD1|-|TRBV6-1|TRBJ2-3
TGTGCCAGCAGTGCGGTCCCGGGACAGGGAACAGATACGCAGTATTTT
CASSAVPGQGTDTQYF
>-|-|TRBV7-6|TRBJ2-7
TGTGCCAGCAGCCCAGGAAACTCCGAGCAGTACTTC
CASSPGNSEQYF
>-|-|TRBV10-1|TRBJ2-2
TGCGCCAGCACCGGGGGGCACCTCCCCAGCACCGGGGAGCTGTTTTTT
CASTGGHLPSTGELFF
>-|-|TRBV7-2|TRBJ1-1
TGTGCCAGCAGCTTAGTTCAGGCTTTCTTT
CASSLVQAFF
>TRBD2|few|TRBV5-5|TRBJ2-5
TGTGCCAGCAGCTTGGCGATCCCGGGACTAGCGGGGCAAGAGACCCAGTACTTC
CASSLAIPGLAGQETQYF
>-|-|TRBV7-9|TRBJ2-1
TGTGCCAGCAGAACCGACCTCAATGAGCAGTTCTTC
CASRTDLNEQFF
>-|-|TRBV5-1|TRBJ1-2
TGCGCCAGCAGCTTGGCTAGTTTTAATGGCTACACCTTC
CASSLASFNGYTF
>-|many|TRBV29-1|TRBJ2-7
TGCAGCGGCCTTGGAGCCGCCTACGAGCAGTACTTC
CSGLGAAYEQYF